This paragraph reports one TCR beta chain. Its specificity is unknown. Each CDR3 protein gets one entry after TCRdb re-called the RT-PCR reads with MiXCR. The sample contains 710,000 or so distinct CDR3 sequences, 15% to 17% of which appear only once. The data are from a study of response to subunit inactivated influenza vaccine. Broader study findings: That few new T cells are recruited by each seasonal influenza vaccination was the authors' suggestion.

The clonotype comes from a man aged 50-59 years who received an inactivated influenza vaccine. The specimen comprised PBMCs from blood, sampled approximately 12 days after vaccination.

The CDR3 coding sequence is TGCGCCAGCAAAGGAACATCTAGTTCCGAAGCTTTCTTT. Residues: CASKGTSSSEAFF. This sequence joins TRBV5-1 and TRBJ1-1; D is unresolved. Germline V gene sequence: CDR1 SGHRS, CDR2 YFSETQ. This CDR3 comprises 13 residues. The V end was cut by 6 bases, the J end by 8 bases, with 17 bases between.